These 20 T cell receptor beta chains share one sample of origin, sequenced in a study of PD-1 blockade in classical Hodgkin lymphoma. Time point described: cycle 4 day 1 (C4D1), after five to seven weeks of nivolumab. Relapse after autologous stem cell transplantation occurred in every patient, and brentuximab vedotin exposure varied. CD4+ T cells were purified from thawed PBMCs by magnetic negative selection. Repertoires were generated with immunoSEQ multiplex PCR, while TCRdb's copy carries only in-frame clones and drops some. Counted here are over 10,000 clones, roughly 86% occurring once; the ten biggest clones make up 0.9%. This specimen consisted of CD4+ T cells from blood, obtained before the fourth cycle of nivolumab. Receptor source: a human donor with classical Hodgkin lymphoma.

The rearrangement uses TRBV27 and TRBJ1-1; unclear D gene. V was pared by 6 bases and J by 2 bases, with 13 bases between. Germline lookup yields CDR1 MNHEY and CDR2 SMNVEV (reference sequence). This CDR3 contains 14 residues. For the CDR3, the DNA is TGTGCCAGCAGCCTTACATGGGCTAACACTGAAGCTTTCTTT. Its translation: CASSLTWANTEAFF.

The rearrangement joins TRBV6-6 to TRBJ2-1, with unresolved D. There are 13 residues in the CDR3. Looked up from germline, CDR1 is MNHNY and CDR2 is SVGAGI (reference sequence). Trimming left V 5 bases short and J 4 bases short, with 9 bases between. CDR3 sequence: CASSPSLYNEQFF. In DNA form, the CDR3 reads TGTGCCAGCAGTCCCAGCCTTTACAATGAGCAGTTCTTC.

Regarding this clone: Sequence at one end of the junction differs from germline and may be a read error. V usage is TRBV7-3 and J usage is TRBJ2-7; D possibly uses TRBD1 or TRBD2 (5 bases each). Germline CDR1 is SGHTA and CDR2 is FQGTGA. The CDR3 is 11 amino acids. DNA for the CDR3: TGTGCCAGCAGCTTAGTCGGGGCGGCTGGATTC. Its protein product is CASSLVGAAGF. Together with reference TRBV7-3 and TRBJ2-7, the CDR3 gives the full variable domain: GAGVSQTPSNKVTEKGKYVELRCDPISGHTALYWYRQSLGQGPEFLIYFQGTGAADDSGLPNDRFFAVRPEGSVSTLKIQRTERGDSAVYLCASSLVGAAGFGPGTRLTVT.

This chain links TRBV5-6 with TRBJ2-3; 14 nucleotides align to TRBD2. The germline V gene has CDR1 SGHDT and CDR2 YYEEEE. After removal of 4 bases from V and 6 bases from J, the junction contained 7 bases not matched to a gene. The CDR3 spans 16 residues. The CDR3 bases are TGTGCCAGCAGCATACTGACTAGCGGGAGGGTGGATACGCAGTATTTT. Amino acids: CASSILTSGRVDTQYF.

V is TRBV19 and J is TRBJ2-1, with unresolved D. Trimming took off 3 bases at V and 5 bases at J, with 5 bases between the two ends. This CDR3 spans 12 amino acids. Germline CDR1 is LNHDA and CDR2 is SQIVND (reference sequence). CDR3 DNA sequence: TGTGCCAGTAGTATGTATGACAATGAGCAGTTCTTC. Amino acid sequence: CASSMYDNEQFF.

The chain couples TRBV18 to TRBJ2-7; weak D call: TRBD2 (7 bases). CDR1 KGHSH and CDR2 LQKENI come from the germline V gene. The CDR3 runs to 15 residues. Trimming shortened V by 5 bases and J by 3 bases, and 17 bases separated the two germline ends. The CDR3 DNA reads as TGTGCCAGCTCATCCCAGGGGAGGGGGAGCTACGAGCAGTACTTC. Translation gives CASSSQGRGSYEQYF.

A word on this clone: An end of the junction differs from the germline gene, which may be a read error. V gene TRBV7-9 combines with J gene TRBJ2-7, with 7 bases fitting TRBD1. The germline gives CDR1 SEHNR, CDR2 FQNEAQ (reference sequence). This CDR3 has 11 amino acids. CDR3 coding DNA: TGTGCCAGCAGCTCCGCCGGGACAGCTAAGTTC. Protein product: CASSSAGTAKF. Variable domain in full (rest from reference TRBV7-9 and TRBJ2-7): DTGVSQNPRHKITKRGQNVTFRCDPISEHNRLYWYRQTLGQGPEFLTYFQNEAQLEKSRLLSDRFSAERPKGSFSTLEIQRTEQGDSAMYLCASSSAGTAKFGPGTRLTVT.

The V call is TRBV5-1, the J call TRBJ2-2; 7 bases match TRBD2. The length of the CDR3 is 13 residues. Trimming removed 4 bases from V and 6 bases from J; junction bases left unmatched: 3. Germline values: CDR1 SGHRS, CDR2 YFSETQ. The CDR3 here is CASSPTSSGELFF. The CDR3 DNA is TGCGCCAGCAGCCCGACTAGCTCCGGGGAGCTGTTTTTT.

V and J are TRBV10-1 and TRBJ2-1, with D unresolved. V was trimmed by 2 bases and J by 8 bases, leaving 10 bases between them. The CDR3 sequence is 13 residues long. Germline V gene sequence: CDR1 WNHNN, CDR2 SYGVQD (reference sequence). DNA of the CDR3: TGCGCCAGCAGTGAGAACTTAAGAGATGAGCAGTTCTTC. As protein: CASSENLRDEQFF.

This clone has just one count. The chain employs TRBV2 and TRBJ2-6; D is unclear. In germline, CDR1 is SNHLY, CDR2 FYNNEI. The CDR3 has 15 amino acids. V lost 9 bases and J lost 1, with 13 bases in between. The CDR3 sequence is CARNVFSSGANVLTF. The CDR3 DNA is TGTGCCAGGAACGTCTTTAGTTCTGGGGCCAACGTCCTGACTTTC.

The chain has TRBV4-1 and TRBJ2-5; possibly TRBD1 for D (6 bases). Germline lookup yields CDR1 MGHRA and CDR2 YSYEKL. The V and J ends lost 1 base and 4 bases respectively, with 16 bases between them. The CDR3 consists of 16 residues. The CDR3 DNA follows: TGCGCCAGCAGCCAAGGGACAGTACAGGGATCAGAGACCCAGTACTTC. Translated, it gives CASSQGTVQGSETQYF.

This clone was picked up one time. The chain joins TRBV4-1 to TRBJ1-1, with D tentatively TRBD1 (6 bases). The CDR3 has 17 residues. With 0 bases removed from V and 0 bases from J, the gap between germline ends came to 14 bases. CDR1 is MGHRA and CDR2 is YSYEKL in the germline V gene. The CDR3: CASSQDRGRSLNTEAFF. The DNA for the CDR3 is TGCGCCAGCAGCCAAGACAGGGGTAGGTCATTGAACACTGAAGCTTTCTTT.

The chain has TRBV6-5 and TRBJ2-3; D is uncertain. V gave up 6 bases and J gave up 4 bases, with 11 bases separating them. In germline, CDR1 is MNHEY, CDR2 SVGAGI. The CDR3 contains 13 residues. In DNA form, the CDR3 reads TGTGCCAGCAGAGACCTAGTCCCAGATACGCAGTATTTT. This sequence encodes CASRDLVPDTQYF.

The rearrangement links TRBV19 to TRBJ2-2; D gene uncertain. The CDR3 contains 13 residues. CDR1 is LNHDA and CDR2 is SQIVND in the germline V gene (reference sequence). The ends were cut back, 9 bases at V and 3 bases at J, with 11 bases in the middle. The CDR3 DNA reads as TGTGCCAGCACTGACCCGTACACCGGGGAGCTGTTTTTT. Translation gives CASTDPYTGELFF.

The chain is built from TRBV7-9 and TRBJ2-3; D possibly corresponds to TRBD2 (7 bases). The CDR3 sequence is 15 residues long. V was clipped by 2 bases and J by 6 bases, with 15 bases between them. The germline CDR1 and CDR2 sequences are SEHNR and FQNEAQ (reference sequence). This chain's CDR3 is CASSLRGGRADTQYF. The CDR3 DNA follows: TGTGCCAGCAGCTTAAGGGGGGGGAGGGCCGATACGCAGTATTTT.

The chain employs TRBV5-1 and TRBJ2-2; D not resolved. The CDR3 is made up of 15 amino acids. Trimming pared 2 bases from V and 2 bases from J, leaving 10 bases between. CDR1 SGHRS and CDR2 YFSETQ come from the germline V gene. The CDR3 DNA reads TGCGCCAGCAGCTTTGCAGGACCCAACACCGGGGAGCTGTTTTTT. It is translated as CASSFAGPNTGELFF.

This clone was recorded a few times. The chain couples TRBV19 to TRBJ2-2; 11 bases align to TRBD1. The CDR3 has 18 residues. The junction had 13 bases not matched to a gene; V was cut back by 6 bases and J by 4 bases. Germline V lookup: CDR1 LNHDA, CDR2 SQIVND (reference sequence). The CDR3 coding sequence is TGTGCCAGTAGCCCCCAAGTCACCGGGACAGGGGGCACCGGGGAGCTGTTTTTT. This sequence encodes CASSPQVTGTGGTGELFF.

The V call is TRBV4-2, the J call TRBJ2-1, with D possibly being TRBD1 (5 bases). Germline CDR1 reads LGHNA; CDR2 reads YNFKEQ. The CDR3 consists of 17 residues. Trimming cost V 4 bases and J 4 bases, with 20 bases left between them. This CDR3 is CASSPRVLQDSYNEQFF. Here the CDR3 DNA reads TGTGCCAGCAGCCCAAGGGTGTTACAGGATTCTTACAATGAGCAGTTCTTC.

V and J are TRBV18 and TRBJ2-5, with no clear D. V was clipped by 10 bases and J by 4 bases, with 16 bases between them. Germline loops: CDR1 KGHSH, CDR2 LQKENI. The CDR3 has 13 amino acids. The CDR3 spells CANGQAVGETQYF. CDR3 sequence (DNA): TGTGCCAACGGGCAGGCGGTCGGAGAGACCCAGTACTTC.

The rearrangement links TRBV28 to TRBJ1-1; unclear D gene. V lost 6 bases and J lost 0, with 17 bases in between. CDR3 length equals 16 residues. Germline V gene data show CDR1 as MDHEN and CDR2 as SYDVKM. CDR3 sequence: CASRRQPGALNTEAFF. In DNA form, the CDR3 reads TGTGCCAGCAGGCGACAACCGGGAGCCCTGAACACTGAAGCTTTCTTT. The full variable domain, in which reference TRBV28 and TRBJ1-1 provide the parts outside the CDR3, is DVKVTQSSRYLVKRTGEKVFLECVQDMDHENMFWYRQDPGLGLRLIYFSYDVKMKEKGDIPEGYSVSREKKERFSLILESASTNQTSMYLCASRRQPGALNTEAFFGQGTRLTVV.